These T cell receptor beta chains were read from a single sample in a study of radiation and T cells in renal cell carcinoma. This table comes from immunoSEQ multiplex PCR, and its TCRdb copy is limited to in-frame clones, with some not included. The data contain 150,000 or so clones, around 90% of them singletons. Material: blood, obtained from a patient whose treatment included radiotherapy and nephrectomy. The receptors were gathered from a woman aged 70-85 years with renal cell carcinoma. Each CDR3 is given with its conserved first and last residue. D genes are given only for firm matches. Only some rows state a clone size, as once, few, many or a class for expanded clones.

D gene	V gene	clone size	J gene	CDR3 protein
TRBD1	TRBV7-2	.	TRBJ1-2	CASRSGTGDFYGYTF
.	TRBV5-1	.	TRBJ2-7	CASSLGARARNEQYF
.	TRBV9	.	TRBJ2-7	CASSVGGLGSYEQYF
.	TRBV11-2	.	TRBJ2-3	CASSPGTGPTDTQYF
TRBD1	TRBV7-9	.	TRBJ1-6	CASSSTGGSPNSPLHF
.	TRBV30	.	TRBJ1-1	CAWSFQTAEAFF
TRBD1	TRBV7-9	.	TRBJ2-5	CASSPHPTGETQYF
.	TRBV6-5	once	TRBJ1-4	CASSRQDTEKLFF
.	TRBV18	.	TRBJ2-4	CASSPMGQPKNIQYF
.	TRBV6-6	.	TRBJ1-1	CASRNRNRNTEAFF
.	TRBV28	.	TRBJ1-5	CASSFLSGGRQPQHF
.	TRBV18	.	TRBJ2-7	CASSPLGREDEQYF
.	TRBV5-1	once	TRBJ2-5	CASSLAVGETQYF
.	TRBV7-8	.	TRBJ2-2	CASSLELTNTGELFF
.	TRBV4-3	.	TRBJ2-3	CASSDRPGTSTDTQYF
TRBD1	TRBV5-8	.	TRBJ2-1	CASSLDRGPYNEQFF
TRBD1	TRBV4-2	.	TRBJ1-2	CASSQARGQLNSYGYTF
.	TRBV6-6	.	TRBJ1-5	CASNPPTGGEGQPQHF
TRBD2	TRBV7-2	once	TRBJ2-3	CASSLGLAGGPGDTQYF
TRBD1	TRBV27	.	TRBJ1-5	CASSLDRGNQPQHF
.	TRBV6-6	.	TRBJ1-6	CASSYSETVYNSPLHF
.	TRBV30	.	TRBJ1-5	CAWSEAGGQPQHF
TRBD1	TRBV5-6	once	TRBJ2-7	CASSFGRGYEQYF
.	TRBV7-8	.	TRBJ2-5	CASSLSHSQETQYF
.	TRBV28	.	TRBJ1-2	CASSPINYGYTF
.	TRBV7-2	.	TRBJ2-6	CASSIQGGGTGANVLTF
.	TRBV2	.	TRBJ1-2	CASSEGGTGVYGYTF